Listed below are T cell receptor beta chains from one sample, sequenced in a study of blood T cell repertoires in COVID-19. Sequenced by immunoSEQ multiplex PCR; TCRdb stores in-frame clones only, minus some. The table has 150,000 to 200,000 clones, around 84% seen once; the top ten hold approximately 8%. Sequencing was done on a sample of PBMCs or T cells enriched from blood (not recorded which). All receptors come from a woman aged 45-59 years who had recovered from COVID-19. The CDR3 runs from the conserved cysteine through the conserved F or W. D genes are given only for firm matches. Size is stated for part of the rows, as once, few or many counts, or as a class when the clone is expanded.

CDR3aa: CASSSPQADTQYF
CDR3nt: TGTGCCAGCAGCTCGCCGCAGGCGGATACGCAGTATTTT
abundance: .
v_gene: TRBV7-9
j_gene: TRBJ2-3
d_gene: .

CDR3aa: CSVAQGYSQPQHF
CDR3nt: TGCAGCGTCGCGCAGGGGTACTCTCAGCCCCAGCATTTT
abundance: once
v_gene: TRBV29-1
j_gene: TRBJ1-5
d_gene: .

CDR3aa: CASSFAGYNEQFF
CDR3nt: TGTGCCAGCAGCTTTGCCGGGTACAATGAGCAGTTCTTC
abundance: .
v_gene: TRBV7-3
j_gene: TRBJ2-1
d_gene: .

CDR3aa: CVSNFRGSYGYTF
CDR3nt: TGTGTCAGCAACTTCCGGGGTAGCTATGGCTACACCTTC
abundance: .
v_gene: TRBV3-1/TRBV3-2
j_gene: TRBJ1-2
d_gene: .

CDR3aa: CASSSRVSYNEQFF
CDR3nt: TGTGCCAGCAGCTCCAGGGTGTCCTACAATGAGCAGTTCTTC
abundance: few
v_gene: TRBV7-2
j_gene: TRBJ2-1
d_gene: .

CDR3aa: CASSPSAGGRTDTQYF
CDR3nt: TGTGCCAGCAGCCCCTCGGCGGGAGGGCGGACAGATACGCAGTATTTT
abundance: .
v_gene: TRBV4-2
j_gene: TRBJ2-3
d_gene: TRBD2

CDR3aa: CASSLPPGIGGSYRDTQYF
CDR3nt: TGCGCCAGCAGCTTACCTCCAGGGATTGGCGGGAGTTATAGGGATACGCAGTATTTT
abundance: .
v_gene: TRBV5-1
j_gene: TRBJ2-3
d_gene: TRBD2

CDR3aa: CAISESRSSGNTIYF
CDR3nt: TGTGCCATCAGTGAGTCACGGAGCTCTGGAAACACCATATATTTT
abundance: .
v_gene: TRBV10-3
j_gene: TRBJ1-3
d_gene: .

CDR3aa: CASSISFGDKYQPQHF
CDR3nt: TGTGCCAGCAGTATTTCCTTCGGGGACAAATATCAGCCCCAGCATTTT
abundance: .
v_gene: TRBV28
j_gene: TRBJ1-5
d_gene: .

CDR3aa: CASSLWASGSSYEQYF
CDR3nt: TGTGCCAGCAGTTTATGGGCTAGCGGATCCTCCTACGAGCAGTACTTC
abundance: .
v_gene: TRBV28
j_gene: TRBJ2-7
d_gene: TRBD2

CDR3aa: CASSISGFGYTF
CDR3nt: TGTGCCAGTAGTATATCAGGGTTTGGCTACACCTTC
abundance: .
v_gene: TRBV19
j_gene: TRBJ1-2
d_gene: .

CDR3aa: CASSGQAGKRNTIYF
CDR3nt: TGTGCCAGCAGTGGACAGGCCGGCAAGAGAAACACCATATATTTT
abundance: .
v_gene: TRBV25-1
j_gene: TRBJ1-3
d_gene: .

CDR3aa: CASKDRGNNSPLHF
CDR3nt: TGTGCCAGCAAGGACAGGGGAAATAATTCACCCCTCCACTTT
abundance: .
v_gene: TRBV2
j_gene: TRBJ1-6
d_gene: TRBD1

CDR3aa: CASSLGQGSNQPQHF
CDR3nt: TGTGCCAGCAGCCTCGGACAGGGTAGCAATCAGCCCCAGCATTTT
abundance: once
v_gene: TRBV7-2
j_gene: TRBJ1-5
d_gene: TRBD1

CDR3aa: CASSYPAASTDTQYF
CDR3nt: TGTGCCAGCAGTTACCCGGCGGCTAGCACAGATACGCAGTATTTT
abundance: .
v_gene: TRBV6-2/TRBV6-3
j_gene: TRBJ2-3
d_gene: .

CDR3aa: CASTRTDRVDGYTF
CDR3nt: TGTGCCAGCACCAGGACCGACAGGGTGGATGGCTACACCTTC
abundance: few
v_gene: TRBV3-1/TRBV3-2
j_gene: TRBJ1-2
d_gene: TRBD1

CDR3aa: CASSPLAGGPHVTDTQYF
CDR3nt: TGTGCCAGCAGTCCTCTAGCGGGAGGTCCACATGTTACAGATACGCAGTATTTT
abundance: .
v_gene: TRBV28
j_gene: TRBJ2-3
d_gene: TRBD2

CDR3aa: CASSEGLTGGLSYNEQFF
CDR3nt: TGTGCCAGCAGTGAGGGGCTAACAGGGGGCCTCTCCTACAATGAGCAGTTCTTC
abundance: once
v_gene: TRBV6-1
j_gene: TRBJ2-1
d_gene: TRBD1

CDR3aa: CASKDSFNTEAFF
CDR3nt: TGTGCCAGCAAGGACAGTTTCAACACTGAAGCTTTCTTT
abundance: .
v_gene: TRBV6-4
j_gene: TRBJ1-1
d_gene: .

CDR3aa: CASSPGQGRKWYF
CDR3nt: TGTGCCAGCAGTCCGGGACAGGGAAGAAAATGGTACTTC
abundance: .
v_gene: TRBV6-5
j_gene: TRBJ2-7
d_gene: TRBD1

CDR3aa: CATSDQNTEAFF
CDR3nt: TGTGCCACCAGTGACCAGAACACTGAAGCTTTCTTT
abundance: few
v_gene: TRBV24-1
j_gene: TRBJ1-1
d_gene: .

CDR3aa: CASSFQAGVGNEQFF
CDR3nt: TGTGCCAGCAGTTTCCAGGCGGGCGTGGGCAATGAGCAGTTCTTC
abundance: .
v_gene: TRBV28
j_gene: TRBJ2-1
d_gene: .

CDR3aa: CASSLEGGISGYTF
CDR3nt: TGTGCCAGCAGCTTAGAAGGAGGGATCTCTGGCTACACCTTC
abundance: .
v_gene: TRBV11-3
j_gene: TRBJ1-2
d_gene: .

CDR3aa: CASSQAPGAMNTEAFF
CDR3nt: TGTGCCAGCAGCCAAGCTCCCGGAGCGATGAACACTGAAGCTTTCTTT
abundance: .
v_gene: TRBV4-2
j_gene: TRBJ1-1
d_gene: .